This passage covers 10 T cell receptor beta chains from one sample sequenced in a study of T cell responses to AZD1222 COVID-19 vaccine. Profiled with immunoSEQ multiplex PCR; TCRdb holds only in-frame clones, not every one. The table records roughly 140,000 clones, 70% to 90% of them present only once. The source was peripheral blood, collected on day 0 of AZD1222 vaccination. These receptors all come from an adult in good health.

This clone appeared once. This rearrangement joins TRBV29-1 to TRBJ1-1, with a weak D call TRBD1 (5 bases). The germline V and J ends were trimmed by 3 bases and 3 bases, with 11 bases remaining between them. The germline gives CDR1 SQVTM, CDR2 ANQGSEA. The CDR3 runs 13 residues. The CDR3 reads CSVDRDSDTEAFF. For the CDR3, the DNA is TGCAGCGTTGACAGGGATTCGGACACTGAAGCTTTCTTT.

This clone has more than one count but fewer than ten. The chain recombines TRBV5-6 with TRBJ1-5, with TRBD1 identical over 8 bases. The germline gives CDR1 SGHDT, CDR2 YYEEEE. The trim removed 6 bases at V and 7 bases at J, leaving 15 bases unmatched. This CDR3 has 16 amino acids. CDR3 nucleotide sequence: TGTGCCAGCACCAACCGAAGGACAGGGATTGGACAGCCCCAGCATTTT. Encoded protein: CASTNRRTGIGQPQHF.

Only one count was recorded for this clone. The rearrangement uses TRBV6-5 and TRBJ2-1, with D perhaps matching TRBD2 (5 bases). This CDR3 is 12 amino acids long. V dropped 0 bases and J dropped 8 bases, with 5 bases sitting between them. The V gene's germline CDR1 is MNHEY and CDR2 SVGAGI. The CDR3: CASSYSRDEQFF. CDR3 coding DNA: TGTGCCAGCAGTTACTCGAGGGATGAGCAGTTCTTC.

The chain combines TRBV2 with TRBJ2-3, with TRBD1 matching over 9 bases. CDR3 length: 15 residues. V was pared by 6 bases and J by 3 bases, with 7 bases of the junction left unmatched. Germline-derived CDR1 and CDR2 are SNHLY and FYNNEI. The CDR3 DNA reads TGTGCCAGCAGCGACCCGGGACAGGGAACAGATACGCAGTATTTT. This gives the protein CASSDPGQGTDTQYF.

V is TRBV6-2 or TRBV6-3 and J is TRBJ2-5; D may correspond to TRBD1 or TRBD2 (6 bases each). Per the germline V gene, CDR1 is MNHEY and CDR2 is SVGEGT. The germline V and J ends were trimmed by 4 bases and 4 bases, with 7 bases remaining between them. There are 12 residues in the CDR3. CDR3 region: CASSSGAETQYF. The CDR3 DNA sequence: TGTGCCAGCAGTTCGGGGGCAGAGACCCAGTACTTC.

This chain connects TRBV5-1 to TRBJ2-7; D might be TRBD1 (6 bases). The CDR3 totals 18 residues. Deletions cut 2 bases from V and 3 bases from J, with 24 bases between. Germline-derived CDR1 and CDR2 are SGHRS and YFSETQ. The CDR3 is CASSLEPSDPGQYYEQYF. The CDR3 DNA sequence: TGCGCCAGCAGCTTAGAGCCTTCCGACCCCGGACAGTACTACGAGCAGTACTTC. Combining the CDR3 with reference TRBV5-1 and TRBJ2-7 gives the whole variable domain KAGVTQTPRYLIKTRGQQVTLSCSPISGHRSVSWYQQTPGQGLQFLFEYFSETQRNKGNFPGRFSGRQFSNSRSEMNVSTLELGDSALYLCASSLEPSDPGQYYEQYFGPGTRLTVT.

The rearrangement uses TRBV4-3 and TRBJ2-1; D gene unclear. This CDR3 region has 13 residues. Trimming shortened V by 4 bases and J by 7 bases, and 11 bases separated the two germline ends. CDR1 LGHNA and CDR2 YSLEER come from the germline V gene. The CDR3 spells CASSPVLRNEQFF. The CDR3 region has the DNA TGCGCCAGCAGCCCTGTTCTTAGAAATGAGCAGTTCTTC.

This clone was detected once. CDR3 protein: CASSASRDFAYEQYF. The DNA of the CDR3 is TGTGCCAGCAGCGCAAGCCGGGACTTTGCCTACGAGCAGTACTTC. The V call is TRBV7-6, the J call TRBJ2-7, with D perhaps matching TRBD2 (6 bases). V was clipped by 5 bases and J by 2 bases, with 16 bases between them. This CDR3 comprises 15 residues. Germline-derived CDR1 and CDR2 are SGHVS and FNYEAQ.

This chain uses TRBV30 with TRBJ1-4; the match to TRBD1 covers 11 bases. V dropped 3 bases and J dropped 7; count of bases not matched to a gene: 7. CDR3 length equals 15 residues. Germline lookup yields CDR1 GTSNPN and CDR2 SVGIG (reference sequence). The CDR3, as DNA: TGTGCCTGGAGGCGGACAGGGGGCGAGGGTGAAAAACTGTTTTTT. Its translation is CAWRRTGGEGEKLFF.

The CDR3 loop is CASSPTSRETQYF. DNA for the CDR3: TGTGCCAGCAGCCCAACTAGTCGGGAGACCCAGTACTTC. The chain carries TRBV12-3 or TRBV12-4 and TRBJ2-5; D is perhaps TRBD2 (5 bases). V lost 6 bases to trimming and J lost 5 bases, with 13 bases between them. The CDR3 runs 13 residues.